The 10 T cell receptor beta chains reported below all come from one sample, sequenced in a study of blood T cell repertoires in COVID-19. Generated by immunoSEQ multiplex PCR, the TCRdb table keeps only in-frame clones and is missing some. The table records 200,000 to 250,000 clones, under 90% of them present only once. Sequencing was performed on PBMCs or T cells enriched from blood (not recorded which). Source of these receptors: a woman aged 55-70 years who had recovered from COVID-19.

V and J are TRBV12-5 and TRBJ1-2; D possibly corresponds to TRBD1 (6 bases). V was clipped by 4 bases and J by 4 bases, with 16 bases between them. The length of the CDR3 is 15 residues. CDR1 LGHNT and CDR2 FRNRAP come from the germline V gene. CDR3 sequence: CASGYQDRTLYGYTF. The CDR3 DNA is TGTGCTAGTGGTTACCAAGACAGGACCCTCTATGGCTACACCTTC.

DNA for the CDR3: TGTGCCAGCAGTTTTCGGGGGGCCGATGGCTACACCTTC. Its translation is CASSFRGADGYTF. The V and J genes are TRBV12-3 or TRBV12-4 and TRBJ1-2, with D perhaps TRBD1 (6 bases). Deletions cut 3 bases from V and 6 bases from J, with 11 bases between. The CDR3 sequence is 13 residues long.

J is TRBJ1-2 and V is TRBV14, with D perhaps TRBD1 (5 bases). V was trimmed by 3 bases and J by 2 bases, leaving 7 bases between them. The CDR3 is 13 residues long. Germline V gene lookup returns CDR1 SGHDN and CDR2 FVKESK. CDR3: CASSHGANYGYTF. The CDR3 region has the DNA TGTGCCAGCAGCCATGGGGCCAACTATGGCTACACCTTC.

The chain recombines TRBV3-1 (or the pseudogene TRBV3-2) with TRBJ2-7, with TRBD1 identical over 8 bases. V was clipped by 5 bases and J by 1 base; unmatched bases: 7. The CDR3 consists of 15 residues. Germline V gene sequence: CDR1 LGHDT, CDR2 YNNKEL (reference sequence). The CDR3 reads CASSDPGQGSYEQYF. The CDR3 nucleotides read TGTGCCAGCAGCGATCCAGGACAGGGATCCTACGAGCAGTACTTC.

V is TRBV7-2 and J is TRBJ2-3; 7 bases are shared with TRBD2. Trimming cost V 2 bases and J 4 bases; bases outside gene matches: 0. The length of the CDR3 is 13 residues. Germline assignment: CDR1 SGHTA and CDR2 FQGNSA. Here the CDR3 reads CASSLRGADTQYF. In nucleotides, the CDR3 is TGTGCCAGCAGCTTACGGGGGGCAGATACGCAGTATTTT. Complete variable domain (other parts from reference TRBV7-2 and TRBJ2-3): GAGVSQSPSNKVTEKGKDVELRCDPISGHTALYWYRQSLGQGLEFLIYFQGNSAPDKSGLPSDRFSAERTGGSVSTLTIQRTQQEDSAVYLCASSLRGADTQYFGPGTRLTVL.

This chain joins TRBV6-5 and TRBJ1-1, with a weak D call TRBD1 (6 bases). CDR1 MNHEY and CDR2 SVGAGI come from the germline V gene. Trimming stripped 2 bases from V and 6 bases from J, with 13 bases between. The CDR3 is 14 amino acids. The CDR3 DNA follows: TGTGCCAGCAGTTACCGCACAGGGATCGCTGAAGCTTTCTTT. Translated, it gives CASSYRTGIAEAFF.

This chain uses TRBV5-1 with TRBJ2-3; TRBD2 agrees at 9 bases. The V and J ends lost 3 bases and 3 bases, in that order; junction bases with no gene match: 2. Germline V gene lookup returns CDR1 SGHRS and CDR2 YFSETQ. The CDR3 covers 14 residues. The CDR3 loop is CASSWGLATDTQYF. The CDR3 bases are TGCGCCAGCAGCTGGGGACTAGCAACAGATACGCAGTATTTT. The complete variable domain, with remaining parts taken from reference TRBV5-1 and TRBJ2-3, reads KAGVTQTPRYLIKTRGQQVTLSCSPISGHRSVSWYQQTPGQGLQFLFEYFSETQRNKGNFPGRFSGRQFSNSRSEMNVSTLELGDSALYLCASSWGLATDTQYFGPGTRLTVL.

The chain links TRBV5-6 to TRBJ2-1; possibly TRBD2 for D (5 bases). V was clipped by 0 bases and J by 12 bases, with 16 bases between them. The CDR3 runs to 14 residues. Germline loops: CDR1 SGHDT, CDR2 YYEEEE. CDR3 nucleotides: TGTGCCAGCAGCTTGGATACAGCGGTTAATCTGCAGTTCTTC. Amino acid sequence: CASSLDTAVNLQFF.

This chain uses TRBV19 with TRBJ2-1; a possible D gene is TRBD1 (6 bases). The CDR3 runs to 16 residues. Deletions cut 5 bases from V and 1 base from J, with 15 bases between. CDR1 and CDR2 from the germline V gene are LNHDA and SQIVND (reference sequence). CDR3 bases: TGTGCCAGTAGTCCCTTTGCGACAGGATCCTACAATGAGCAGTTCTTC. It encodes CASSPFATGSYNEQFF.

The J gene is TRBJ2-5, the V gene TRBV4-1; 9 bases line up with TRBD2. Losses at the gene ends were 1 base for V and 5 bases for J; bases not matched to a gene: 8. Germline CDR1 is MGHRA and CDR2 is YSYEKL. The CDR3 is 16 amino acids. This chain's CDR3 is CASSQGRGGPLETQYF. The CDR3 region has the DNA TGCGCCAGCAGCCAAGGGCGGGGGGGGCCCTTGGAGACCCAGTACTTC.